This T cell receptor beta chain was retrieved from a study of blood T cell repertoires in COVID-19. On the study more broadly: Acute and convalescent COVID-19 samples came from the United States, Italy and Spain. The cDNA or gDNA used as material had been derived from T cells, B-cell-depleted T cells, or PBMCs.

There are 14 residues in the CDR3. The V gene's germline CDR1 is MDHEN and CDR2 SYDVKM. V dropped 4 bases and J dropped 1 base, with 5 bases sitting between them. Original analysis: The assay estimated nucleated cells by amplifying reference gene primers. The data were produced by immunoSEQ multiplex PCR, yet TCRdb's version contains in-frame clones alone and is incomplete. The V and J calls and the clone size are those of that table, but D and trimming were determined from the DNA. The table lists approximately 130,000 clones, approximately 77% of them singletons. The specimen sequenced was peripheral blood. J is TRBJ1-6 and V is TRBV28; D gene unclear. This TCR derives from an elderly man with acute or convalescent COVID-19. The CDR3 sequence: CASSSRSYNSPLHF. DNA for the CDR3: TGTGCCAGCAGTTCTCGGTCCTATAATTCACCCCTCCACTTT.